This T cell receptor (beta chain) was observed in a study of blood T cells in healthy people across ages. Study details: About one barcoded beta molecule per two T cells was captured by template switching.

Points on this clonotype: Its target is unknown.

A J-beta primer mix and a sample-barcoded 5' primer were used in a second PCR of roughly 6 to 12 cycles. TCRdb called the 5' RACE reads again in MiXCR, with one record for every CDR3 protein. The sample contains roughly 680,000 distinct CDR3 sequences, 49% of which appear only once. Findings and caveats of the study: Changes seen in expanded clonotypes were possibly confounded by donor CMV status left unknown. Per-million-T-cell TCR beta diversity fell roughly linearly with age.

This TCR was recovered from an older woman in good health. The material sequenced was blood.

The CDR3 region is CASSLDDKRDYGYTF. In DNA, the CDR3 is TGCGCCAGCAGCTTGGATGACAAGAGGGACTATGGCTACACCTTC. The genes are TRBV5-1 and TRBJ1-2, with D unclear. The V gene's germline CDR1 is SGHRS and CDR2 YFSETQ. The ends were cut back, 0 bases at V and 3 bases at J, with 12 bases in the middle. The CDR3 totals 15 residues.